Following are 28 T cell receptor beta chains from one sample sequenced in a study of T cell repertoires in cytomegalovirus infection. The antigens these receptors bind are not known. TCRdb reanalysed the reads using MiXCR and keeps one entry per CDR3 protein. This table holds about 740,000 distinct CDR3 sequences, around 35% found once. The sample here was cultured PBMCs, taken from culture after CMV antigen stimulation. The receptors originated from a human donor in good health (CMV status not recorded). Some clones in this sample may be carry-over from other donors' samples.

This clonotype has a handful of counts. This chain connects TRBV7-9 to TRBJ2-3; D unclear. Germline lookup yields CDR1 SEHNR and CDR2 FQNEAQ (reference sequence). V lost 3 bases and J lost 0, with 7 bases in between. This CDR3 contains 14 residues. The CDR3 loop reads CASSFTYSTDTQYF. The CDR3 bases are TGTGCCAGCAGCTTCACTTATAGCACAGATACGCAGTATTTT.

This chain connects TRBV19 to TRBJ2-3; D remains unclear. V lost 7 bases and J lost 1, with 9 bases in between. CDR3 length equals 13 residues. Germline CDR1 and CDR2: LNHDA and SQIVND (reference sequence). The CDR3 reads CASKRSGTDTQYF. In DNA, the CDR3 is TGTGCCAGTAAAAGGTCAGGCACAGATACGCAGTATTTT.

CDR3 coding DNA: TGCAGCGTCGCCGGGACGTCTGTTCTCGGCTACACCTTC. It encodes CSVAGTSVLGYTF. V usage is TRBV29-1 and J usage is TRBJ1-2; D perhaps matches TRBD1 (5 bases). Germline CDR1 reads SQVTM; CDR2 reads ANQGSEA. This CDR3 is 13 amino acids long. With 6 bases removed from V and 8 bases from J, the gap between germline ends came to 19 bases.

This clonotype was seen more than once but under ten times. V is TRBV6-1 and J is TRBJ2-7; 10 bases agree with TRBD1. The CDR3 has 15 residues. Germline V gene lookup returns CDR1 MNHNS and CDR2 SASEGT. J gave up 1 base and V 5 bases, and 5 bases lay outside the gene matches. The CDR3 DNA sequence: TGTGCCAGCAGTAAACGGACAGGGGGGTCCTACGAGCAGTACTTC. This gives the protein CASSKRTGGSYEQYF.

V gene TRBV7-2 combines with J gene TRBJ2-1, with 15 bases that match TRBD2. This CDR3 has 16 residues. The V and J ends lost 5 bases and 8 bases, in that order; junction bases with no gene match: 7. Germline V gene lookup returns CDR1 SGHTA and CDR2 FQGNSA. The CDR3 loop reads CASSAGLAGGLDEQFF. In nucleotides, the CDR3 is TGTGCCAGCAGCGCCGGACTAGCGGGAGGGTTGGATGAGCAGTTCTTC.

The count of this clonotype is one. The gene calls are TRBV27 and TRBJ2-1, with TRBD2 matching over 9 bases. Trimming cost V 7 bases and J 6 bases; bases outside gene matches: 13. Germline-derived CDR1 and CDR2 are MNHEY and SMNVEV (reference sequence). There are 16 residues in the CDR3. The CDR3 protein is CASISGWPAGGNEQFF. The CDR3 DNA is TGTGCCAGCATCTCGGGGTGGCCAGCGGGAGGCAATGAGCAGTTCTTC.

V gene TRBV28 combines with J gene TRBJ1-6, with a possible D match to TRBD1 (5 bases). Trimming took 8 bases from V and 7 from J, leaving 12 bases between them. Germline values: CDR1 MDHEN, CDR2 SYDVKM. This CDR3 is built from 13 residues. As DNA, the CDR3 is TGTGCCAGCGTGGGGGTAGGGAATTCACCCCTCCACTTT. It specifies CASVGVGNSPLHF.

This clonotype was picked up one time. This chain links TRBV20-1 with TRBJ2-7, with D perhaps TRBD1 (6 bases). CDR3 length: 11 residues. V lost 5 bases to trimming and J lost 3 bases, with 8 bases between them. Germline CDR1 is DFQATT and CDR2 is SNEGSKA (reference sequence). In nucleotides, the CDR3 is TGCAGTGCTGTACAGGGCTACGAGCAGTACTTC. Translating it yields CSAVQGYEQYF.

The V and J genes are TRBV20-1 and TRBJ1-6, with a tentative D call TRBD1 (5 bases). CDR3 size: 13 residues. The germline gives CDR1 DFQATT, CDR2 SNEGSKA (reference sequence). V was cut by 5 bases and J by 7 bases, with 12 bases left in between. CDR3 in amino acids: CSAAGTVNSPLHF. The CDR3 DNA reads as TGCAGTGCTGCCGGGACGGTGAATTCACCCCTCCACTTT.

The V and J genes are TRBV19 and TRBJ1-1, with TRBD1 as a possible D gene (5 bases). The CDR3 consists of 13 residues. Germline loops: CDR1 LNHDA, CDR2 SQIVND (reference sequence). Trimming shortened V by 5 bases and J by 11 bases, and 18 bases separated the two germline ends. This chain's CDR3 is CASSPGGWGFAFF. CDR3 bases: TGTGCCAGTAGTCCTGGGGGGTGGGGATTTGCTTTCTTT.

The V and J genes are TRBV19 and TRBJ1-4; D ambiguous. V was trimmed by 5 bases and J by 6 bases, leaving 10 bases between them. The germline CDR1 and CDR2 sequences are LNHDA and SQIVND (reference sequence). This CDR3 region has 13 residues. The CDR3 protein is CASSRAVDEKLFF. Here the CDR3 DNA reads TGTGCCAGTAGTCGGGCCGTGGATGAAAAACTGTTTTTT. The full variable domain, rest sourced from reference TRBV19 and TRBJ1-4, is DGGITQSPKYLFRKEGQNVTLSCEQNLNHDAMYWYRQDPGQGLRLIYYSQIVNDFQKGDIAEGYSVSREKKESFPLTVTSAQKNPTAFYLCASSRAVDEKLFFGSGTQLSVL.

This chain joins TRBV27 and TRBJ1-1; D is undetermined. The length of the CDR3 is 19 residues. Germline CDR1 reads MNHEY; CDR2 reads SMNVEV (reference sequence). The germline V and J ends were trimmed by 6 bases and 1 base, with 27 bases remaining between them. CDR3 residues: CASSLRPQGRDYPNTEAFF. The CDR3, as DNA: TGTGCCAGCAGCCTGCGTCCTCAAGGCAGAGATTATCCGAACACTGAAGCTTTCTTT.

The sample holds a few counts of this clonotype. The chain recombines TRBV20-1 with TRBJ2-1; TRBD2 is a possible D gene (5 bases). V lost 5 bases, J lost 9 bases, and 8 bases lay in between. The CDR3 consists of 10 residues. CDR1 is DFQATT and CDR2 is SNEGSKA in the germline V gene (reference sequence). This chain's CDR3 is CSAEEVEQFF. In DNA, the CDR3 is TGCAGTGCTGAGGAGGTTGAGCAGTTCTTC.

With regard to this clonotype: At one of its ends the junction is not consistent with the germline gene, which may arise from a read error. This chain joins TRBV5-3 and TRBJ2-1; D is undetermined. TRBV5-3 is reported as an ORF; its role is uncertain. The CDR3 spans 16 residues. This CDR3 is CASSLGSHPQYNEQFF. The CDR3 nucleotides are TGTGCCAGCAGCTTGGGAAGCCACCCCCAATACAATGAGCAGTTCTTC.

This clonotype was seen a few times. The chain combines TRBV12-3 or TRBV12-4 with TRBJ1-4; D unresolved. The germline V and J ends were trimmed by 6 bases and 7 bases, with 18 bases remaining between them. The CDR3 is made up of 15 amino acids. The CDR3: CASSPTVQEGEKLFF. The CDR3 DNA sequence: TGTGCCAGCAGCCCCACGGTTCAAGAAGGTGAAAAACTGTTTTTT.

The J gene is TRBJ2-6, the V gene TRBV4-3; the D is unclear. Germline CDR1 LGHNA, CDR2 YSLEER. Trimming took 1 base from V and 0 from J, leaving 10 bases between them. This CDR3 has 17 residues. The CDR3 region has the DNA TGCGCCAGCAGCCAAGGAGAAGGAATCTCTGGGGCCAACGTCCTGACTTTC. Translation: CASSQGEGISGANVLTF.

This clonotype showed up many times. The rearrangement uses TRBV12-3 or TRBV12-4 and TRBJ1-5; tentatively, D is TRBD1 (5 bases). The CDR3 extends over 13 amino acids. V shed 5 bases and J shed 4 bases, with 9 bases lying between them. Here the CDR3 reads CASSPGWNQPQHF. The CDR3, as DNA: TGTGCCAGCAGTCCAGGGTGGAATCAGCCCCAGCATTTT.

There are a few counts of this clonotype. The V call is TRBV11-2, the J call TRBJ1-1; D gene ambiguous. CDR3 length: 13 amino acids. The V gene lost 2 bases and the J gene lost 7 bases, with 11 bases spanning the gap. The germline CDR1 and CDR2 sequences are SGHAT and FQNNGV. The CDR3 sequence: CASSLFTGVEAFF. CDR3 DNA: TGTGCCAGCAGCTTATTTACGGGAGTTGAAGCTTTCTTT.

The chain has TRBV27 and TRBJ1-5, with TRBD1 matching over 9 bases. With V trimmed by 9 bases and J by 6 bases, 12 bases remained unmatched. The CDR3 length is 15 residues. The germline V gene encodes CDR1 MNHEY and CDR2 SMNVEV (reference sequence). CDR3 coding DNA: TGTGCCAGGGGGGGGGGACAGGGTATTTTTCAGCCCCAGCATTTT. Amino acids: CARGGGQGIFQPQHF.

The rearrangement uses TRBV29-1 and TRBJ2-5, with D possibly TRBD1 on 6 matching bases. This CDR3 is 15 amino acids long. V lost 7 bases to trimming and J lost 3 bases, with 21 bases between them. Looked up from germline, CDR1 is SQVTM and CDR2 is ANQGSEA. CDR3 region: CSANIERQDKETQYF. The CDR3 nucleotides read TGCAGCGCTAACATCGAACGACAGGACAAAGAGACCCAGTACTTC.

J is TRBJ2-3 and V is TRBV11-2; 7 bases line up with TRBD2. The CDR3 totals 16 residues. CDR1 and CDR2 from the germline V gene are SGHAT and FQNNGV. The J segment lost 0 bases and the V segment lost 4 bases, leaving 7 bases of the junction unmatched. The CDR3 coding sequence is TGTGCCAGCAGCTCTGTACGGGGGGTTAGCACAGATACGCAGTATTTT. Protein sequence: CASSSVRGVSTDTQYF. The full variable domain, in which reference TRBV11-2 and TRBJ2-3 provide the parts outside the CDR3, is EAGVAQSPRYKIIEKRQSVAFWCNPISGHATLYWYQQILGQGPKLLIQFQNNGVVDDSQLPKDRFSAERLKGVDSTLKIQPAKLEDSAVYLCASSSVRGVSTDTQYFGPGTRLTVL.

The rearrangement uses TRBV25-1 and TRBJ2-1, with D perhaps assigned TRBD1 or TRBD2 (5 bases each). Deletions cut 2 bases from V and 16 bases from J, with 18 bases between. The CDR3 is made up of 13 amino acids. Germline V gene data show CDR1 as MGHDK and CDR2 as SYGVNS. The CDR3 loop is CASSEGSGTQRFF. CDR3 in DNA: TGTGCCAGCAGTGAAGGTTCCGGGACGCAAAGATTCTTC.

This clonotype was seen a handful of times. The V gene is TRBV6-6, the J gene TRBJ2-2; perhaps TRBD2 as D (5 bases). Trimming took off 7 bases at V and 7 bases at J, with 22 bases between the two ends. The CDR3 covers 16 residues. Germline CDR1 MNHNY, CDR2 SVGAGI (reference sequence). CDR3 sequence reads: CASTSKAPVNGGELFF. In nucleotides, the CDR3 is TGTGCCAGCACTAGCAAGGCTCCCGTTAATGGCGGGGAGCTGTTTTTT.

This clonotype was picked up a small number of times. The chain joins TRBV5-6 to TRBJ2-7, with 10 positions matching TRBD2. The germline CDR1 and CDR2 sequences are SGHDT and YYEEEE. This CDR3 contains 14 residues. Losses at the gene ends were 3 bases for V and 3 bases for J; bases not matched to a gene: 3. The CDR3 region is CASSWQRGGYEQYF. In nucleotides, the CDR3 is TGTGCCAGCAGCTGGCAGCGGGGGGGCTACGAGCAGTACTTC. Full variable domain (rest looked up from reference TRBV5-6 and TRBJ2-7): DAGVTQSPTHLIKTRGQQVTLRCSPKSGHDTVSWYQQALGQGPQFIFQYYEEEERQRGNFPDRFSGHQFPNYSSELNVNALLLGDSALYLCASSWQRGGYEQYFGPGTRLTVT.

V is TRBV10-1 and J is TRBJ1-5; D possibly corresponds to TRBD1 (5 bases). CDR3 length equals 14 residues. V was trimmed by 6 bases and J by 3 bases, leaving 12 bases between them. Germline V gene sequence: CDR1 WNHNN, CDR2 SYGVQD (reference sequence). The CDR3 loop reads CASSGGAPNQPQHF. DNA of the CDR3: TGCGCCAGCAGCGGAGGGGCCCCCAATCAGCCCCAGCATTTT.

This clonotype was seen just once. This rearrangement joins TRBV27 to TRBJ2-5; 9 bases fit TRBD1. J gave up 4 bases and V 1 base, and 1 base lay outside the gene matches. Germline V gene lookup returns CDR1 MNHEY and CDR2 SMNVEV (reference sequence). This CDR3 is built from 14 residues. CDR3 in DNA: TGTGCCAGCAGTTTATACAGGGGGCTAGAGACCCAGTACTTC. Encoded protein: CASSLYRGLETQYF.

A few counts support this clonotype. CDR3 amino acids: CASSLYKGAHRRREKLFF. The CDR3 region has the DNA TGTGCCAGCAGCTTGTACAAGGGGGCCCACCGCCGTCGAGAAAAACTGTTTTTT. The genes are TRBV11-3 and TRBJ1-4; 7 bases fit TRBD1. V gave up 3 bases and J gave up 8 bases; unmatched junction bases: 18. This CDR3 is built from 18 residues. Germline V gene lookup returns CDR1 SGHNT and CDR2 YENEEA.

The chain is built from TRBV7-4 and TRBJ2-2; unclear D gene. V lost 5 bases, J lost 4 bases, and 11 bases lay in between. CDR1 is SGHVT, CDR2 SQSDAQ, per germline. The CDR3 sequence is 14 residues long. The CDR3 reads CASSGRRSTGELFF. The CDR3 nucleotides read TGTGCCAGCAGCGGGCGTAGGAGCACCGGGGAGCTGTTTTTT.